This is a list of T cell receptor beta chains from one sample in a study of human T cells and chemical hapten exposure. TCRdb re-analysed the RACE reads in MiXCR, keeping a single row per CDR3 protein. Of some 74,000 distinct CDR3 sequences in the sample, around 15% are singletons; the top ten hold roughly 4.9%. The specimen comprised whole blood, sampled in connection with sensitization to the hapten diphenylcyclopropenone (DPC). Receptors originate from a woman aged 50 to 65 with alopecia areata. Some clones in this sample may be carry-over from other donors' samples. Both conserved end residues are part of each CDR3. The D gene is left open where the match is weak. The size entry is marked missing in some rows and otherwise reads once, few, many or a size class.

16 few TRBJ1-1 TRBD1 TRBV6-5 TGTGCCAGCAGATCCTTCACACAGGGGCTGAACACTGAAGCTTTCTTT CASRSFTQGLNTEAFF
11 - TRBJ2-2 - TRBV29-1 TGCAGCGCCAGAGTCGTAGGGGAGCTGTTTTTT CSARVVGELFF
14 - TRBJ2-7 TRBD1 TRBV5-1 TGCGCCAGCAGCGGACAGGCGGCCTCCTACGAGCAGTACTTC CASSGQAASYEQYF
13 - TRBJ2-5 - TRBV12-3/TRBV12-4 TGTGCCAGCAGTTTGGAAGACCAAGAGACCCAGTACTTC CASSLEDQETQYF
11 - TRBJ2-5 - TRBV3-1 TGTGCCAGCAGCAGACTTCCTATTGTTTACTTC CASSRLPIVYF
16 - TRBJ1-1 - TRBV20-1 TGCAGAAGTACGCATGGACAATTGATTATGAACACTGAAGCTTTCTTT CRSTHGQLIMNTEAFF
11 few TRBJ2-1 - TRBV7-2 TGTGCCAGCAGCTTAAGTCATGAGCAGTTCTTC CASSLSHEQFF
12 many TRBJ2-5 - TRBV11-2 TGTGCCAGCAGGGACAACCAAGAGACCCAGTACTTC CASRDNQETQYF
13 few TRBJ2-7 - TRBV4-1 TGCGCCAGCAGCCGGCGGGACAGCTACGAGCAGTACTTC CASSRRDSYEQYF
16 many TRBJ2-5 TRBD2 TRBV28 TGTGCCAGCAGTTATATAGCGGGAGACGTATCTGAGACCCAGTACTTC CASSYIAGDVSETQYF
15 - TRBJ1-2 TRBD1 TRBV27 TGTGCCAGCAGTTTTTCCCGGACAGGGAACTATGGCTACACCTTC CASSFSRTGNYGYTF
15 - TRBJ1-1 - TRBV28 TGTGCCAGCCAGGACAGTTTTCTCATGAACACTGAAGCTTTCTTT CASQDSFLMNTEAFF
16 - TRBJ2-5 - TRBV11-2 TGTGCCACCTCGTTCCAGGCAGCGCGGTACCAAGAGACCCAGTACTTC CATSFQAARYQETQYF
15 - TRBJ2-1 TRBD1 TRBV12-3/TRBV12-4 TGTGCCAGCAGTTCCAGACAGGGGGTATACAATGAGCAGTTCTTC CASSSRQGVYNEQFF
15 - TRBJ1-1 - TRBV7-2 TGTGCCAGCAGGAGGGAGGGAACAATGAACACTGAAGCTTTCTTT CASRREGTMNTEAFF
14 - TRBJ2-7 TRBD2 TRBV6-5 TGTGCCAGCAGTTCAAGCGGGAGAGGATACGAGCAGTACTTC CASSSSGRGYEQYF
13 - TRBJ2-5 TRBD1 TRBV6-2/TRBV6-3 TGTGCCAGCAGGGACGGGACAGAAGAGACCCAGTACTTC CASRDGTEETQYF
16 few TRBJ2-1 - TRBV9 TGTGCCAGCAGCGCCCACCCGAGGGGGACCTACAATGAGCAGTTCTTC CASSAHPRGTYNEQFF
16 many TRBJ2-3 - TRBV18 TGTGCCAGCTCACCAAGAGGGAACTCAAGGACAGATACGCAGTATTTT CASSPRGNSRTDTQYF
14 few TRBJ2-3 - TRBV18 TGTGCCAGCTCACGACGGGAGCGCTCAGATACGCAGTATTTT CASSRRERSDTQYF
16 few TRBJ2-1 - TRBV5-4 TGTGCCAGCAGCTTGGGGTCTCCGGGAGTCAACAATGAGCAGTTCTTC CASSLGSPGVNNEQFF
17 - TRBJ1-3 TRBD1 TRBV12-3/TRBV12-4 TGTGCCAGCAGTCTATACAGGGGGACCCCAGACGGAAACACCATATATTTT CASSLYRGTPDGNTIYF
13 few TRBJ2-1 TRBD1 TRBV5-5 TGTGCCAGCAGCCTCGGACAGGGCTTAGAGCAGTTCTTC CASSLGQGLEQFF
13 few TRBJ1-2 - TRBV7-9 TGTGCCAGCAGTCAAACAGAGAACTATGGCTACACCTTC CASSQTENYGYTF
12 once TRBJ1-2 - TRBV20-1 TGCAGTGCCCAGGCCAGGACCATCGGCTACACCTTC CSAQARTIGYTF
12 - TRBJ2-7 TRBD2 TRBV29-1 TGCAGCGCAAAGCGGGAGGGCCACGAGCAGTACTTC CSAKREGHEQYF
12 - TRBJ2-3 - TRBV20-1 TGCAGTGCTAGCGCCACAAGAGATACGCAGTATTTT CSASATRDTQYF
16 - TRBJ2-7 TRBD2 TRBV18 TGTGCCAGCTCACCACCGGGACTAGCGGGTACCTACGAGCAGTACTTC CASSPPGLAGTYEQYF
14 few TRBJ2-1 - TRBV30 TGTGCCTGGAGTTCACCCGATAAACTCAATGAGCAGTTCTTC CAWSSPDKLNEQFF